This record covers a single T cell receptor (beta chain). The data stem from a study of blood T cell repertoires in COVID-19. On the study more broadly: T cells, B-cell-depleted T cells, or PBMCs supplied cDNA or gDNA.

In the authors' workflow: How many nucleated cells were present was estimated from reference gene primer amplification. Sequenced by immunoSEQ multiplex PCR; TCRdb stores in-frame clones only, minus some. V and J calls and clone size are those listed in that table; D and trimming were worked out from the DNA. This sample has some 95,000 clones, with 76% found just once. Trimming removed 4 bases from V and 2 bases from J; junction bases left unmatched: 8. The CDR3 loop spans 16 amino acids. Germline CDR1 SNHLY, CDR2 FYNNEI. The chain has TRBV2 and TRBJ2-7; TRBD2 matches 10 bases. The source material was peripheral blood. The receptor was derived from a man in his 70s with acute or convalescent COVID-19. CDR3 in amino acids: CASSAILAGVPYEQYF. Here the CDR3 DNA reads TGTGCCAGCAGTGCAATTCTAGCGGGAGTCCCCTACGAGCAGTACTTC.